These 9 T cell receptor beta chains came from one sample sequenced in a study of blood T cell repertoires in COVID-19. TCRdb's table, derived via immunoSEQ multiplex PCR, lists solely in-frame clones and lacks some. The data contain approximately 200,000 clones, about nine tenths of them singletons. Sequencing was done on a sample of peripheral blood. These receptors were obtained from a man between 65 and 79 years old with active or convalescent COVID-19.

The J gene is TRBJ2-1, the V gene TRBV19; 11 bases are shared with TRBD2. The trim removed 7 bases at V and 4 bases at J, leaving 9 bases unmatched. The CDR3 loop spans 16 amino acids. Germline V gene lookup returns CDR1 LNHDA and CDR2 SQIVND (reference sequence). The CDR3 loop reads CASTPTGLAEYNEQFF. The CDR3 DNA reads as TGTGCCAGTACTCCCACGGGACTAGCGGAATACAATGAGCAGTTCTTC.

The CDR3 bases are TGCGCCAGCAGCCAAGCGACGGGGGTCACTGAAGCTTTCTTT. It is translated as CASSQATGVTEAFF. This chain connects TRBV4-3 to TRBJ1-1; tentatively, D is TRBD1 (5 bases). With 1 base removed from V and 4 bases from J, the gap between germline ends came to 10 bases. This CDR3 spans 14 amino acids. Germline CDR1 is LGHNA and CDR2 is YSLEER.

This clone was observed once. The rearrangement joins TRBV9 to TRBJ1-2; no definite D call. The length of the CDR3 is 14 residues. Trimming removed 0 bases at V and 2 bases at J, with 8 bases between. Germline assignment: CDR1 SGDLS and CDR2 YYNGEE. DNA of the CDR3: TGTGCCAGCAGCGTAGGGAGGTTCAACTATGGCTACACCTTC. Its protein product is CASSVGRFNYGYTF.

V is TRBV5-1 and J is TRBJ2-1, with a possible D match to TRBD1 (5 bases). The CDR3 has 14 residues. V lost 4 bases and J lost 0, with 8 bases in between. CDR1 and CDR2 from the germline V gene are SGHRS and YFSETQ. The CDR3 protein is CASSQDTSYNEQFF. CDR3 nucleotide sequence: TGCGCCAGCAGCCAGGACACCTCCTACAATGAGCAGTTCTTC.

V gene TRBV19 combines with J gene TRBJ2-1, with D maybe TRBD2 (5 bases). V shed 3 bases and J shed 6 bases, with 9 bases lying between them. CDR3 length: 13 residues. Germline V gene sequence: CDR1 LNHDA, CDR2 SQIVND (reference sequence). DNA for the CDR3: TGTGCCAGTAGTATCGGGAAGGCCAATGAGCAGTTCTTC. Translating gives CASSIGKANEQFF.

V gene TRBV5-4 combines with J gene TRBJ2-3, with 9 bases that match TRBD1. Germline V CDR1 and CDR2: SGHNT, YYREEE (reference sequence). The CDR3 extends over 15 amino acids. Germline trimming cut 6 bases from V and 1 base from J; bases unmatched to any gene: 6. CDR3 region: CASTTTGGGTDTQYF. The CDR3 DNA sequence: TGTGCCAGCACCACAACAGGGGGCGGCACAGATACGCAGTATTTT. Full variable domain (missing parts from reference TRBV5-4 and TRBJ2-3): ETGVTQSPTHLIKTRGQQVTLRCSSQSGHNTVSWYQQALGQGPQFIFQYYREEENGRGNFPPRFSGLQFPNYSSELNVNALELDDSALYLCASTTTGGGTDTQYFGPGTRLTVL.

The rearrangement joins TRBV6-4 to TRBJ2-1, with 10 bases identical to TRBD2. CDR1 MRHNA and CDR2 SNTAGT come from the germline V gene. With 4 bases clipped from V and 2 bases from J, the junction kept 5 bases outside the gene matches. The CDR3 has 16 amino acids. The CDR3 region is CASSAFGLAAYNEQFF. CDR3 sequence (DNA): TGTGCCAGCAGTGCTTTCGGACTAGCGGCCTACAATGAGCAGTTCTTC.

The chain combines TRBV6-6 with TRBJ2-5, with TRBD2 as a possible D gene (7 bases). Trimming took 8 bases from V and 5 from J, leaving 15 bases between them. Germline CDR1 MNHNY, CDR2 SVGAGI (reference sequence). This CDR3 region has 13 residues. This CDR3 reads CASARGGFETQYF. CDR3 coding DNA: TGTGCCAGCGCAAGGGGGGGCTTCGAGACCCAGTACTTC.

This chain connects TRBV18 to TRBJ2-2; D gene uncertain. Germline loops: CDR1 KGHSH, CDR2 LQKENI. V was pared by 1 base and J by 4 bases, with 10 bases between. The CDR3 is made up of 15 amino acids. For the CDR3, the DNA is TGTGCCAGCTCACCACAAACGGGTGGCACCGGGGAGCTGTTTTTT. This translates into CASSPQTGGTGELFF. Based on the CDR3 plus reference TRBV18 and TRBJ2-2, the full variable domain is NAGVMQNPRHLVRRRGQEARLRCSPMKGHSHVYWYRQLPEEGLKFMVYLQKENIIDESGMPKERFSAEFPKEGPSILRIQQVVRGDSAAYFCASSPQTGGTGELFFGEGSRLTVL.